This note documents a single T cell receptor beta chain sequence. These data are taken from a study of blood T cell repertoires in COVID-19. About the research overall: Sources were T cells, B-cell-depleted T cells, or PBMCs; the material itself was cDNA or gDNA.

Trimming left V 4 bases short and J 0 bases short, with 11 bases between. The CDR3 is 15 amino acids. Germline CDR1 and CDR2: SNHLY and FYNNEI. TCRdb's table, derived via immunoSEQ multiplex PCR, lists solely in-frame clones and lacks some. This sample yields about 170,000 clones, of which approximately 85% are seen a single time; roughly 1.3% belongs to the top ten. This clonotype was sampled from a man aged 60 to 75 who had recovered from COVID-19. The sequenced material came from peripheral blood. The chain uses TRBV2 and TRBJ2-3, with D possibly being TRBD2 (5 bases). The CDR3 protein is CASSVEVGSTDTQYF. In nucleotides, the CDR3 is TGTGCCAGCAGTGTGGAGGTGGGGAGCACAGATACGCAGTATTTT.